This T cell receptor beta chain was identified during a study of beta chain features in type 1 diabetes. Study-wide background: All samples yielded 107,917,701 examined sorted cells.

Points from the study as a whole: Comparison showed that naive, central memory and Treg TCRB repertoires appeared more similar among patients than among healthy donors.

The investigators reverse transcribed all of the isolated RNA, so they sequenced expressed TCRB transcripts. Here immunoSEQ multiplex PCR was the method, and the copy in TCRdb shows in-frame clones only, minus some. The profile covers about 360,000 clones, with around 12% appearing a single time and under 0.02% taken by the ten largest. Notes on this clone: As yet, its antigen is unknown.

The CDR3 runs to 14 residues. Looked up from germline, CDR1 is KGHSH and CDR2 is LQKENI. The V segment lost 4 bases and the J segment 2 bases; nucleotides outside the gene matches: 4. The specimen sequenced was naive CD4+ T cells from blood. This receptor was obtained from a man in his late teens or twenties in good health. The chain links TRBV18 to TRBJ2-5; 7 bases map to TRBD1. This chain's CDR3 is CASSHGTDQETQYF. The CDR3 DNA follows: TGTGCCAGCTCACACGGGACAGATCAAGAGACCCAGTACTTC.